This entry lists 5 T cell receptor beta chains sequenced from one sample in a study of T cells in women clearing cervical HPV infection. Only in-frame clones appear in the TCRdb table, and some are missing; sequencing was by immunoSEQ multiplex PCR. The sample includes about 20,000 clones. The sequenced material came from blood buffy coat. Receptors were obtained from a woman between 18 and 75 years old with a cervical HPV16 infection that either progressed to CIN3+ or cleared (not recorded which).

Comment on this clone: The CDR3 extends 3 residues past the end of the read, so its final part is completed from the germline J gene. The chain has TRBV2 and TRBJ1-3; 7 bases are shared with TRBD1. V shed 3 bases and J 4 bases; nucleotides not matched to a gene: 3. This CDR3 has 14 amino acids. Per germline, CDR1 SNHLY and CDR2 FYNNEI. Partial CDR3 DNA: TGTGCCAGCAGTGATAGGGGGCGCGGAAACACC. Translated, it gives CASSDRGRGNT. The whole CDR3 sequence reads CASSDRGRGNTIYF.

Note on this clone: The read comes to an end 3 residues before the CDR3 does, leaving the germline J gene to fill in the end. The chain links TRBV12-5 to TRBJ2-5, with D uncertain. Trimming pared 6 bases from V and 1 base from J, leaving 6 bases between. Germline V gene data show CDR1 as LGHNT and CDR2 as FRNRAP. This CDR3 contains 12 residues. The CDR3 spells CASGRLQETQYF. The DNA read from the CDR3 is TGTGCTAGTGGACGACTCCAAGAGACC.

As regards this clone: The read falls 3 residues short of the CDR3 end, and the missing part is taken from the germline J gene. V usage is TRBV10-3 and J usage is TRBJ2-7; possible D gene TRBD1, 5 bases. The germline CDR1 and CDR2 sequences are ENHRY and SYGVKD. Trimming cost V 3 bases and J 0 bases, with 9 bases left between them. The CDR3 length is 14 residues. The CDR3 loop reads CAISDTGSSYEQYF. Incomplete CDR3 DNA: TGTGCCATCAGTGATACAGGCAGCTCCTACGAG.

To note about this clone: The missing CDR3 end, 3 residues past where the read stops, is filled in from the germline J gene. The rearrangement joins TRBV6-4 to TRBJ1-4; the match to TRBD1 covers 8 bases. Germline assignment: CDR1 MRHNA and CDR2 SNTAGT. CDR3 length equals 15 residues. V shed 5 bases, J shed 5 bases, and the junction held 7 bases outside the gene matches. The CDR3 reads CASSLGQGVNEKLFF. The part of the CDR3 DNA that was read is TGTGCCAGCAGTCTTGGACAGGGAGTAAATGAAAAA.

Regarding this clone: The junction departs from the called germline gene at one end, perhaps through a read error. The DNA ends 3 residues before the CDR3 does, and the rest of the CDR3 is filled in from the germline J gene. The rearrangement links TRBV11-1 to TRBJ2-1; 11 bases map to TRBD2. The CDR3 contains 15 residues. Germline V CDR1 and CDR2: SGHAT, FQDESV (reference sequence). CDR3 amino acids: CASSLGTSGQNEQFF. Partial CDR3 DNA: TGTGCCAGCAGTTTAGGGACTAGCGGTCAAAATGAG.